This TCR beta chain was sequenced during a study of early T cells in non-severe SARS-CoV-2 infection. Study-level background: Unpaired chains resulted from sequencing bulk RNA of unsorted whole blood. Findings and caveats of the study: Matching with VDJdb favored anti-spike CD8 responses (missing private and CD4 specificities).

TCRdb re-called the 5' RACE reads with MiXCR, one entry per CDR3 protein. Here the sample spans 100,000 to 150,000 distinct CDR3 sequences, 15% being singletons. V gave up 4 bases and J gave up 3 bases; unmatched junction bases: 7. This CDR3 region has 15 residues. Germline CDR1 SGHTA, CDR2 FQGNSA. This clonotype was found a few times. Its matching antigen is unknown. This chain connects TRBV7-2 to TRBJ2-5; 8 positions match TRBD1. The sample was whole blood. This sequence originates from an adult who was a healthcare worker with PCR-confirmed SARS-CoV-2 infection or an uninfected control (not recorded which). The CDR3 sequence: CASSSAGQGEETQYF. In DNA, the CDR3 is TGTGCCAGCAGCTCGGCTGGACAGGGAGAAGAGACCCAGTACTTC.